These 5 T cell receptor beta chains were sequenced from one sample in a study of shared clonotypes between healthy human individuals. The table came from immunoSEQ multiplex PCR; TCRdb's copy has only in-frame clones and leaves some out. The sample yields under 1,100,000 clones, 75% seen once. Sequencing input: memory CD4+ T cells sorted from blood. The subset denotes: CD45RA-negative fraction. The receptors here all came from a man in his late teens or twenties in good health.

The CDR3 nucleotides are TGTGCCACCGGGACAGGTTCCATCTACGAGCAGTACTTC. It translates to CATGTGSIYEQYF. J is TRBJ2-7 and V is TRBV6-5, with 8 bases that match TRBD1. Germline CDR1 and CDR2: MNHEY and SVGAGI. This CDR3 is built from 13 residues. V was pared by 10 bases and J by 3 bases, with 8 bases of the junction left unmatched.

This clone was picked up one time. The rearrangement joins TRBV5-1 to TRBJ2-1; 11 nucleotides align to TRBD2. Unmatched junction bases numbered 3, after V lost 0 bases and J lost 7 bases. This CDR3 has 15 amino acids. In germline, CDR1 is SGHRS, CDR2 YFSETQ. CDR3 DNA: TGCGCCAGCAGCTTGGGAGCTAGCGGGGGGAATGAGCAGTTCTTC. Its translation: CASSLGASGGNEQFF.

The gene calls are TRBV11-2 and TRBJ2-7; 8 positions match TRBD2. The CDR3 length is 16 residues. Per the germline V gene, CDR1 is SGHAT and CDR2 is FQNNGV. J gave up 0 bases and V 3 bases, and 7 bases lay outside the gene matches. CDR3 sequence: CASSFPLLAASYEQYF. The CDR3 DNA sequence: TGTGCCAGCAGCTTCCCCTTACTAGCGGCCTCCTACGAGCAGTACTTC.

This clone was picked up a small number of times. The genes are TRBV7-2 and TRBJ2-3; 10 nucleotides agree with TRBD2. From germline, CDR1 is SGHTA and CDR2 FQGNSA. The V gene end was trimmed by 2 bases and the J gene end by 1 base; junction bases not matched to a gene: 3. This CDR3 comprises 16 residues. The CDR3 region is CASSLSSGGGTDTQYF. The CDR3 DNA reads as TGTGCCAGCAGCTTAAGCAGCGGGGGGGGCACAGATACGCAGTATTTT. The complete variable domain, with remaining parts taken from reference TRBV7-2 and TRBJ2-3, reads GAGVSQSPSNKVTEKGKDVELRCDPISGHTALYWYRQSLGQGLEFLIYFQGNSAPDKSGLPSDRFSAERTGGSVSTLTIQRTQQEDSAVYLCASSLSSGGGTDTQYFGPGTRLTVL.

The genes are TRBV28 and TRBJ1-2, with D perhaps matching TRBD1 (5 bases). The CDR3 runs to 17 residues. V was shortened by 6 bases and J by 2 bases, with 22 bases between the two germline ends. Germline V gene lookup returns CDR1 MDHEN and CDR2 SYDVKM. The CDR3 loop reads CASRPFPYPGGNYGYTF. The CDR3 DNA sequence: TGTGCCAGCAGGCCTTTCCCGTACCCCGGGGGGAACTATGGCTACACCTTC.